These 2 T cell receptor beta chains originate from one sample sequenced in a study of cytomegalovirus exposure and HLA in healthy donors. This PCR relied on a set of 60 Vbeta primers and 13 Jbeta primers. Some clones are missing from TCRdb's copy, which holds only in-frame ones; the method was immunoSEQ multiplex PCR. The sample has roughly 66,000 clones, around three quarters seen once; the top ten hold 5.5% to 7.5%. The source material was PBMCs. Every receptor here comes from a man between 45 and 60 years old in good health and CMV-seronegative.

This clone was detected only once. The rearrangement joins TRBV7-9 to TRBJ2-3, with 8 bases identical to TRBD2. The CDR3 runs to 15 residues. V was pared by 6 bases and J by 2 bases, with 7 bases of the junction left unmatched. Germline-derived CDR1 and CDR2 are SEHNR and FQNEAQ (reference sequence). The CDR3 DNA sequence: TGTGCCAGCAGACCTTCTAGCGGGCACACAGATACGCAGTATTTT. Protein product: CASRPSSGHTDTQYF. The full variable domain, completed using reference TRBV7-9 and TRBJ2-3, is DTGVSQNPRHKITKRGQNVTFRCDPISEHNRLYWYRQTLGQGPEFLTYFQNEAQLEKSRLLSDRFSAERPKGSFSTLEIQRTEQGDSAMYLCASRPSSGHTDTQYFGPGTRLTVL.

This rearrangement joins TRBV10-3 to TRBJ2-3, with TRBD2 matching over 10 bases. The CDR3 runs 16 residues. Germline V gene lookup returns CDR1 ENHRY and CDR2 SYGVKD. With V trimmed by 0 bases and J by 3 bases, 3 bases remained unmatched. CDR3 coding DNA: TGTGCCATCAGTGAGTCACTAGCGGGGAGTACAGATACGCAGTATTTT. As protein: CAISESLAGSTDTQYF.